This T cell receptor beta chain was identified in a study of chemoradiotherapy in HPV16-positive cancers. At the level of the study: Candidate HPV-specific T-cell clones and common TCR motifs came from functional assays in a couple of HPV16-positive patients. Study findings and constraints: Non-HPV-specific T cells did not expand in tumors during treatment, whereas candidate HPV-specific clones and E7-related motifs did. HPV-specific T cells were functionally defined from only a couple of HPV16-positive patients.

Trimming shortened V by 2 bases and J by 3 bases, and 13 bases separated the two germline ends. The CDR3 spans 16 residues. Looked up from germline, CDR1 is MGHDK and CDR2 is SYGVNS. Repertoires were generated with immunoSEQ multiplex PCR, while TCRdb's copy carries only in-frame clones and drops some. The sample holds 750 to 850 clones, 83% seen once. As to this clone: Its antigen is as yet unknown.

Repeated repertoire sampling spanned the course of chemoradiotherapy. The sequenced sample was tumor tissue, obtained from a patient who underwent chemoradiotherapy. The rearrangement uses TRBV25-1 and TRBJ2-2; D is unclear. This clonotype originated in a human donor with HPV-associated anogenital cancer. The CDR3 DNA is TGTGCCAGCAGTGAAATGTTTAGCATAGACACCGGGGAGCTGTTTTTT. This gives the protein CASSEMFSIDTGELFF.